This TCR beta chain was sequenced in a study of T-cell memory formation after mild COVID-19. CDR1 is LNHDA, CDR2 SQIVND, per germline (reference sequence). The CDR3 extends over 14 amino acids. J was trimmed by 5 bases and V by 7 bases; bases with no gene match: 8. In this sample, this clonotype turned up a few times. What it recognizes is unknown. Study outcomes and limitations: From day 15 to 85, contracting clones were balanced between CD4 and CD8, whereas later expanders leaned toward CD4+.

TCRdb recomputed calls from the 5' RACE reads with MiXCR, one row per CDR3 protein. This table holds fewer than 550,000 distinct CDR3 sequences, 15% to 20% found once. The sequence was collected from an adult woman who had mild COVID-19 (a few samples of this study predate the infection). Cell type and time point are not known. Sequences were obtained from PBMCs or a T cell subset sorted from them (not recorded which). This chain uses TRBV19 with TRBJ2-5; 9 bases match TRBD1. CDR3 nucleotide sequence: TGTGCCAGTACCGAAACAGGGGGCGCGGAGACCCAGTACTTC. Encoded protein: CASTETGGAETQYF.